This is a list of T cell receptor beta chains from one sample in a study of T cells in severe cutaneous drug reactions. TCRdb re-called the multiplex PCR reads and gives one entry per CDR3 protein, without DNA. The listing records 1,300 to 1,500 distinct CDR3 sequences. The sample comprised cells from a skin blister. Every receptor here comes from a human donor with a severe cutaneous adverse drug reaction. Each CDR3 is given with its conserved first and last residue. Rows may omit the clone size; those that give it use once, few, many or a size class.

J	size	V	CDR3
TRBJ2-7	-	TRBV7-2	CASSPRTSGLYEQYF
TRBJ1-5	-	TRBV20-1	CSASFPRAGDQPQHF
TRBJ2-3	medium-sized	TRBV7-8	CASSWRDTTDTQYF
TRBJ1-1	medium-sized	TRBV7-6	CASSLATGPPMNTEAFF
TRBJ2-7	medium-sized	TRBV6-2/TRBV6-3	CASSYSRDVTYEQYF
TRBJ2-1	-	TRBV20-1	CSARDWALAGAPNEQFF
TRBJ2-1	-	TRBV2	CASSYRGGTGMDEQFF
TRBJ2-7	large	TRBV6-6	CASSYRGSEQYF
TRBJ1-4	-	TRBV5-1	CASSLVDPNEKLFF
TRBJ2-6	-	TRBV5-1	CASSRTVLARNSGANVLTF
TRBJ2-1	medium-sized	TRBV7-6	CASSLGAGGSYNEQFF
TRBJ2-6	large	TRBV28	CASRERQIFLLHSGANVLTF
TRBJ2-7	medium-sized	TRBV5-1	CASSLGSASYEQYF
TRBJ2-5	-	TRBV7-9	CASSSRDRPKETQYF
TRBJ2-7	-	TRBV20-1	CSARAATLSYEQYF
TRBJ2-7	-	TRBV20-1	CSARLTIGSLEQYF
TRBJ2-1	medium-sized	TRBV6-1	CASRPGLVVDEQFF
TRBJ1-1	-	TRBV20-1	CSARGPGSRGTEAFF
TRBJ2-7	medium-sized	TRBV7-9	CASSTTTSVSSYEQYF
TRBJ2-3	-	TRBV7-3	CASSLMAGTDTQYF
TRBJ2-6	-	TRBV28	CASSFLGAAGANVLTF
TRBJ2-5	medium-sized	TRBV6-1	CASRKDRAAGQETQYF